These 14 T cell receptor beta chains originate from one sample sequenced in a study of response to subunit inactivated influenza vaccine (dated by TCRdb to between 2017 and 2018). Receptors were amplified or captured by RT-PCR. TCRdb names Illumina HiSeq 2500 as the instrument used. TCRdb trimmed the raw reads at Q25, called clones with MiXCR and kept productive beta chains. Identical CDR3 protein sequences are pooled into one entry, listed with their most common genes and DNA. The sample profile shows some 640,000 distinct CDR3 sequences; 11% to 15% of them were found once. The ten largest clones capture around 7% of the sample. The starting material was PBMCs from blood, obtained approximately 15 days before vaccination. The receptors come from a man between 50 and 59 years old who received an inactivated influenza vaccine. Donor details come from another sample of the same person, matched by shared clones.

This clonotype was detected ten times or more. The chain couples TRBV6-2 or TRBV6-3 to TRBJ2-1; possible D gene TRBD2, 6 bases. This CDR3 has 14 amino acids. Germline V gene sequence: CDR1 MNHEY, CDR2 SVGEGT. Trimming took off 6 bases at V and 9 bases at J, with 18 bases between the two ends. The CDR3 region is CASRPRNQGGEQFF. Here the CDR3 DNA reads TGTGCCAGCAGGCCTCGAAATCAGGGAGGTGAGCAGTTCTTC.

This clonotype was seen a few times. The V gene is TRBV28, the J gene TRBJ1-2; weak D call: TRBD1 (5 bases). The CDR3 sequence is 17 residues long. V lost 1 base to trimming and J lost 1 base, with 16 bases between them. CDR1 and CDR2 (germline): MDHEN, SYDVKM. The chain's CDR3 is CASSLLGRRIINYGYTF. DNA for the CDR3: TGTGCCAGCAGTTTATTGGGGCGCAGGATCATTAACTATGGCTACACCTTC.

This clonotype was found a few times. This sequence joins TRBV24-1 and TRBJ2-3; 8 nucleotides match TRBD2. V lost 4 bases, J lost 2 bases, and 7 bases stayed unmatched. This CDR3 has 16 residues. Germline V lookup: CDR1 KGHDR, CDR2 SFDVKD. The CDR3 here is CATSEAQRGTTDTQYF. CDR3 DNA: TGTGCCACCAGTGAGGCGCAGCGGGGGACCACAGATACGCAGTATTTT.

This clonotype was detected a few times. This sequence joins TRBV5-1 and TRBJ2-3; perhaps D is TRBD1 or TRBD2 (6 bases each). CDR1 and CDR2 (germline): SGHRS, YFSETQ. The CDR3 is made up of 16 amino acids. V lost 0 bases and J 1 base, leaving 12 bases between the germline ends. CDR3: CASSLGPGAGTDTQYF. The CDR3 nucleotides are TGCGCCAGCAGCTTGGGGCCGGGGGCGGGCACAGATACGCAGTATTTT.

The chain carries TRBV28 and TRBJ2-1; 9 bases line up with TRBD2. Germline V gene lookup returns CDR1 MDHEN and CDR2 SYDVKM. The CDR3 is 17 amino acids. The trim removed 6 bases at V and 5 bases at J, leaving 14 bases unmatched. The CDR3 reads CASSQPVGLAGNNEQFF. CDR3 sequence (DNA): TGTGCCAGCAGCCAACCCGTGGGGCTAGCGGGAAACAATGAGCAGTTCTTC.

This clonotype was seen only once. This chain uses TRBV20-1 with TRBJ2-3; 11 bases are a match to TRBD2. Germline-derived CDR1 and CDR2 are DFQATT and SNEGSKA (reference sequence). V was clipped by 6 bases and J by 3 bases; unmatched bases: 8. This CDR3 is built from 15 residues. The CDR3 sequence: CSAQTASGGTDTQYF. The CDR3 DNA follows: TGCAGTGCACAGACGGCTAGCGGGGGGACAGATACGCAGTATTTT.

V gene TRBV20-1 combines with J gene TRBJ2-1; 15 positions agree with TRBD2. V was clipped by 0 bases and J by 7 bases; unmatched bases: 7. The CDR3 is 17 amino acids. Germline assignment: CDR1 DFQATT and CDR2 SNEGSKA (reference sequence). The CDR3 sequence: CSAREGTSGRLGNEQFF. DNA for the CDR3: TGCAGTGCTAGAGAGGGGACTAGCGGGAGGTTAGGGAATGAGCAGTTCTTC.

In DNA, the CDR3 is TGTGCCAGCAGCTGGATAACGGGCTGGGAGCAGTACTTC. Translation gives CASSWITGWEQYF. V usage is TRBV11-3 and J usage is TRBJ2-7, with D unresolved. CDR1 and CDR2 (germline): SGHNT, YENEEA. V lost 4 bases, J lost 7 bases, and 14 bases lay in between. The CDR3 is 13 amino acids. Complete variable domain (other parts from reference TRBV11-3 and TRBJ2-7): EAGVVQSPRYKIIEKKQPVAFWCNPISGHNTLYWYLQNLGQGPELLIRYENEEAVDDSQLPKDRFSAERLKGVDSTLKIQPAELGDSAVYLCASSWITGWEQYFGPGTRLTVT.

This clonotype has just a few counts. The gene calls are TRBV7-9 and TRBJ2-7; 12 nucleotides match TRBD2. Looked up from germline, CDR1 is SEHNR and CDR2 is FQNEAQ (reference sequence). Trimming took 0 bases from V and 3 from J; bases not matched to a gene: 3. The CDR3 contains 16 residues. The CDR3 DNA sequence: TGTGCCAGCAGCTTAGCGCGACTAGCGGGAGACTACGAGCAGTACTTC. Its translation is CASSLARLAGDYEQYF.

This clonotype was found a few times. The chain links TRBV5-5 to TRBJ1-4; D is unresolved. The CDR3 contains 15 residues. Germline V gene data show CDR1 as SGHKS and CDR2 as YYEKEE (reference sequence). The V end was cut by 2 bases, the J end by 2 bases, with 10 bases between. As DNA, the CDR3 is TGTGCCAGCAGCTTTTTGGCCATTACTAATGAAAAACTGTTTTTT. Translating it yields CASSFLAITNEKLFF.

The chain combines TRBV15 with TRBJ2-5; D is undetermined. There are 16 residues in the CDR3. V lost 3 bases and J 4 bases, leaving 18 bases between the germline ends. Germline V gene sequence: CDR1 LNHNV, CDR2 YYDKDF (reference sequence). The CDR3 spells CATSRETLSGAETQYF. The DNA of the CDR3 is TGTGCCACCAGCAGGGAGACTCTTTCGGGTGCAGAGACCCAGTACTTC.

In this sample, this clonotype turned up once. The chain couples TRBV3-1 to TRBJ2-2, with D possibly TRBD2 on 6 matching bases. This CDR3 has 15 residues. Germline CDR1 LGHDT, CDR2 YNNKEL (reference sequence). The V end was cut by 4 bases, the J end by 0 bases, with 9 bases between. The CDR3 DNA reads TGTGCCAGCAGCCGCGGGGTTGCGAACACCGGGGAGCTGTTTTTT. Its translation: CASSRGVANTGELFF.

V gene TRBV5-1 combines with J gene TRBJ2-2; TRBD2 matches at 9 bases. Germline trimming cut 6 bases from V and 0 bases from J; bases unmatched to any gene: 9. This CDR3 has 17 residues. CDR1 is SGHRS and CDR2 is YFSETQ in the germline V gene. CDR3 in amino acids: CASNLGLALSNTGELFF. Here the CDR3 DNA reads TGCGCCAGCAACCTTGGACTAGCGCTTTCGAACACCGGGGAGCTGTTTTTT.

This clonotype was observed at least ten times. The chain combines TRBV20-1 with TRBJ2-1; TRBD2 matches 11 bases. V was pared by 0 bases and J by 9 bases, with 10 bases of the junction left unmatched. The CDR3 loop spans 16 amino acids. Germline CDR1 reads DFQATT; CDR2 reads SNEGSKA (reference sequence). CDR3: CSARDLGRLAGGEQFF. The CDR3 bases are TGCAGTGCTAGAGATCTAGGGCGGCTAGCGGGGGGTGAGCAGTTCTTC.